In its sample, the clone carrying this TCR beta chain was seen once. What it binds is unknown. Sampled while nominally healthy, donors likely had unrecorded immune exposures. These data are taken from a study of cytomegalovirus exposure and HLA in healthy donors. This CDR3 is built from 15 residues. Trimming stripped 2 bases from V and 4 bases from J, with 17 bases between. Germline loops: CDR1 GTSNPN, CDR2 SVGIG (reference sequence). A multiplex PCR was run with 60 Vbeta primers and 13 Jbeta primers. The data were produced by immunoSEQ multiplex PCR, yet TCRdb's version contains in-frame clones alone and is incomplete. The sample contains 150,000 or so clones, approximately 79% of which appear only once. Findings of the study overall: 87-base-pair reads could not separate some V segments, including TRBV6-2 and TRBV6-3. Cytomegalovirus-associated TCR beta chains were listed, numbering 150 to 200. In a later analysis, donors in an Asian-associated ancestry cluster reportedly had fewer N-insertions in productive TCRs than the cohort mean.

The chain couples TRBV30 to TRBJ2-5; D is possibly TRBD1 (7 bases). This sequence was found in a man aged 18 to 29 in good health and CMV-seropositive. The sequenced material came from PBMCs. The CDR3 here is CAWSPQGGVAETQYF. The CDR3 coding sequence is TGTGCCTGGAGTCCCCAGGGGGGAGTAGCAGAGACCCAGTACTTC.